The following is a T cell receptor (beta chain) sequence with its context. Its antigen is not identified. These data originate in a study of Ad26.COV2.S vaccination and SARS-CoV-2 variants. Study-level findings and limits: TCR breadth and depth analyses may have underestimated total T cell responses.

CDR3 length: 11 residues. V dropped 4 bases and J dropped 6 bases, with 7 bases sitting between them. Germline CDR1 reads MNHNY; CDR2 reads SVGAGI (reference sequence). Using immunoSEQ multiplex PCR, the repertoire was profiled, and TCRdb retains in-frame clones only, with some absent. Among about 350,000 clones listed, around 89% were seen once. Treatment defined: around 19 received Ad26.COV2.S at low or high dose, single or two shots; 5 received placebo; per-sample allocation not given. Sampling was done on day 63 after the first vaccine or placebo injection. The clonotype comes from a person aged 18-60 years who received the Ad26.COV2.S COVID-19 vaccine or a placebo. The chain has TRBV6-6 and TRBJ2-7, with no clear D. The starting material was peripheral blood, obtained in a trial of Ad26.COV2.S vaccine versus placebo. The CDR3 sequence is CASSSGPEQYF. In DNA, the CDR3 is TGTGCCAGCAGTTCTGGCCCCGAGCAGTACTTC.